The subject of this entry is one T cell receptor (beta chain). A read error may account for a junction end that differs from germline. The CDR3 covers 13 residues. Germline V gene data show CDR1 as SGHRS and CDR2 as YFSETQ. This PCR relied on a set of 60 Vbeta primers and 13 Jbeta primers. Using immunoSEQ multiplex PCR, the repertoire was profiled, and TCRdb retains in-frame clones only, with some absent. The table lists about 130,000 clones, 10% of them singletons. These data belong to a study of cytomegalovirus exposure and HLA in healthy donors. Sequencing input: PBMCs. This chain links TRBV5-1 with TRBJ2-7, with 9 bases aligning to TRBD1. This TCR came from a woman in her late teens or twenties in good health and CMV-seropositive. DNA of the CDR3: TGCGCCAGCACCTTGACAGGGGGCTACGAGCAGTACTTC. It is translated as CASTLTGGYEQYF.